A single sample is the source of the 9 T cell receptor beta chains below, sequenced in a study of T-cell reconstitution after alpha-beta-depleted transplantation in children. TCRbeta library preparation incorporated unique molecular identifiers. TCRdb reprocessed the PCR reads with MiXCR, giving one entry per CDR3 protein. The sample holds about 440,000 distinct CDR3 sequences, over 40% seen once. Sequenced material: PBMCs, taken before TCRalphabeta/CD19-depleted stem cell transplant. These receptors were obtained from a girl aged 2-15 years with aplastic anemia, due to receive a stem cell transplant.

This clonotype appeared many times. V is TRBV7-9 and J is TRBJ2-1, with TRBD1 as a possible D gene (5 bases). This CDR3 has 14 amino acids. CDR1 and CDR2 from the germline V gene are SEHNR and FQNEAQ (reference sequence). V dropped 0 bases and J dropped 9 bases, with 12 bases sitting between them. The chain's CDR3 is CASSLAPGLSEQFF. CDR3 sequence (DNA): TGTGCCAGCAGCTTAGCGCCAGGGCTCAGTGAGCAGTTCTTC.

The genes are TRBV12-3 or TRBV12-4 and TRBJ2-1; 11 nucleotides match TRBD2. The CDR3 covers 15 residues. Trimming cost V 8 bases and J 6 bases; bases outside gene matches: 9. The CDR3 reads CASRPNSGGVNEQFF. The CDR3 nucleotides are TGTGCCAGCCGACCGAATAGCGGGGGGGTCAATGAGCAGTTCTTC.

This clonotype was seen a few times. The rearrangement joins TRBV15 to TRBJ2-3; TRBD1 aligns across 7 bases. Germline V gene data show CDR1 as LNHNV and CDR2 as YYDKDF (reference sequence). The V segment lost 2 bases and the J segment 4 bases; nucleotides outside the gene matches: 3. The CDR3 runs 14 residues. CDR3 DNA sequence: TGTGCCACCAGCAGACGACAGGGTTCAGATACGCAGTATTTT. Translation gives CATSRRQGSDTQYF.

The sample holds many counts of this clonotype. The CDR3 sequence is CASSLATGGYGYTF. In DNA, the CDR3 is TGCGCCAGCAGCTTGGCCACAGGGGGCTATGGCTACACCTTC. The chain couples TRBV5-1 to TRBJ1-2, with 8 bases identical to TRBD1. This CDR3 comprises 14 residues. V lost 0 bases, J lost 4 bases, and 2 bases stayed unmatched. Germline-derived CDR1 and CDR2 are SGHRS and YFSETQ.

V and J are TRBV5-1 and TRBJ2-7, with D uncertain. V shed 2 bases and J shed 1 base, with 7 bases lying between them. CDR1 is SGHRS, CDR2 YFSETQ, per germline. The CDR3 contains 13 residues. The CDR3 bases are TGCGCCAGCAGCTTCGACGGGTCCTACGAGCAGTACTTC. Residues: CASSFDGSYEQYF.

This clonotype has only a few counts. V is TRBV20-1 and J is TRBJ2-1; TRBD1 matches 10 bases. Germline values: CDR1 DFQATT, CDR2 SNEGSKA (reference sequence). This CDR3 region has 15 residues. After removal of 2 bases from V and 8 bases from J, the junction contained 9 bases not matched to a gene. DNA of the CDR3: TGCAGTGCTAGATCCACGGGACAGGGGTTGTATGAGCAGTTCTTC. Residues: CSARSTGQGLYEQFF.

This clonotype was recorded a few times. V gene TRBV3-1 combines with J gene TRBJ1-2; TRBD1 matches 9 bases. V lost 3 bases, J lost 4 bases, and 3 bases stayed unmatched. The V gene's germline CDR1 is LGHDT and CDR2 YNNKEL (reference sequence). The CDR3 is 14 residues long. This CDR3 is CASSHLDRGYGYTF. The CDR3 DNA reads as TGTGCCAGCAGCCACCTGGACAGGGGCTATGGCTACACCTTC.

The rearrangement links TRBV5-1 to TRBJ1-1, with D possibly being TRBD1 (6 bases). In germline, CDR1 is SGHRS, CDR2 YFSETQ. The CDR3 has 14 amino acids. Trimming took 3 bases from V and 5 from J, leaving 14 bases between them. Here the CDR3 DNA reads TGCGCCAGCAGCTGGGATGAACAGGGAACTGAAGCTTTCTTT. Its translation is CASSWDEQGTEAFF.

This clonotype was counted only a few times. The V gene is TRBV12-3 or TRBV12-4, the J gene TRBJ1-5; TRBD1 agrees at 7 bases. The CDR3 length is 15 residues. Unmatched junction bases numbered 10, after V lost 6 bases and J lost 5 bases. The CDR3 protein is CASSPQGSGHQPQHF. The CDR3 nucleotides read TGTGCCAGCAGCCCACAGGGGAGCGGCCATCAGCCCCAGCATTTT.